This T cell receptor (beta chain) was profiled in a study of T cells after yellow fever vaccination. Germline-derived CDR1 and CDR2 are LGHNA and YSLEER. The CDR3 is made up of 14 amino acids. TCRdb called the 5' RACE reads again in MiXCR, with one record for every CDR3 protein. The sample records approximately 550,000 distinct CDR3 sequences, about a fifth being singletons. A word on this clonotype: One end of the junction fails to match germline, which may point to a read error.

Source: PBMCs, taken 15 days after the yellow fever booster vaccination. The chain uses TRBV4-3 and TRBJ2-3, with TRBD2 as a possible D gene (6 bases). This clonotype was obtained from a young man who received the YFV17D yellow fever vaccine. The DNA of the CDR3 is TGCGCCAGCAGCCACGGGGGACCTTCAGACACGCAGTATTTT. Protein product: CASSHGGPSDTQYF.